The 14 T cell receptor beta chains reported below all come from one sample, sequenced in a study of OX40 agonist ivuxolimab in advanced cancers. Some clones are missing from TCRdb's copy, which holds only in-frame ones; the method was immunoSEQ multiplex PCR. Of 55,000 to 65,000 clones listed, under 85% are singletons. The sample here was CD4+ or CD8+ T cells sorted from blood, taken in a trial of the OX40 agonist ivuxolimab. The receptors come from an adult with an advanced solid tumor such as melanoma, head and neck, liver or kidney cancer.

V usage is TRBV30 and J usage is TRBJ2-2; D remains unclear. The germline V gene has CDR1 GTSNPN and CDR2 SVGIG (reference sequence). This CDR3 contains 14 residues. V gave up 3 bases and J gave up 4 bases, with 12 bases separating them. CDR3 sequence: CAWRGLVSTGELFF. CDR3 DNA: TGTGCCTGGAGAGGTCTGGTTTCCACCGGGGAGCTGTTTTTT.

The rearrangement links TRBV5-6 to TRBJ1-4; D is ambiguous. The length of the CDR3 is 14 residues. The V gene's germline CDR1 is SGHDT and CDR2 YYEEEE. V lost 1 base and J lost 4, with 8 bases in between. This chain's CDR3 is CASSLYHYNEKLFF. The DNA of the CDR3 is TGTGCCAGCAGCTTGTACCACTATAATGAAAAACTGTTTTTT.

CDR3 nucleotides: TGTGCCAGTAGTATAGGAGTCAGGCAGAACACTGAAGCTTTCTTT. Translating it yields CASSIGVRQNTEAFF. This chain uses TRBV19 with TRBJ1-1; D gene unclear. This CDR3 spans 15 amino acids. CDR1 LNHDA and CDR2 SQIVND come from the germline V gene (reference sequence). Between the trimmed V and J ends, which lost 1 base and 1 base, there was a span of 10 bases. The full variable domain, rest sourced from reference TRBV19 and TRBJ1-1, is DGGITQSPKYLFRKEGQNVTLSCEQNLNHDAMYWYRQDPGQGLRLIYYSQIVNDFQKGDIAEGYSVSREKKESFPLTVTSAQKNPTAFYLCASSIGVRQNTEAFFGQGTRLTVV.

The chain uses TRBV10-3 and TRBJ1-2; tentative D call: TRBD1 (5 bases). V lost 0 bases and J lost 3, with 5 bases in between. Germline V lookup: CDR1 ENHRY, CDR2 SYGVKD. There are 13 residues in the CDR3. The chain's CDR3 is CAISESTDYGYTF. The CDR3 bases are TGTGCCATCAGTGAGTCGACAGACTATGGCTACACCTTC.

This clone was observed a handful of times. This chain uses TRBV29-1 with TRBJ2-7; D perhaps matches TRBD1 (6 bases). CDR3 length: 14 residues. In germline, CDR1 is SQVTM, CDR2 ANQGSEA. V lost 0 bases to trimming and J lost 5 bases, with 14 bases between them. The DNA of the CDR3 is TGCAGCGTTGAAGATAGAGGGGGTAGGAACGAGCAGTACTTC. This encodes CSVEDRGGRNEQYF.

This chain uses TRBV5-4 with TRBJ2-1, with 9 bases matching TRBD2. CDR3 length: 15 residues. After removal of 0 bases from V and 7 bases from J, the junction contained 5 bases not matched to a gene. The germline V gene has CDR1 SGHNT and CDR2 YYREEE (reference sequence). The CDR3 reads CASSLVLAGPNEQFF. CDR3 sequence (DNA): TGTGCCAGCAGCTTGGTGCTAGCGGGACCTAATGAGCAGTTCTTC.

The chain combines TRBV10-3 with TRBJ1-4; perhaps TRBD1 as D (6 bases). Germline V gene data show CDR1 as ENHRY and CDR2 as SYGVKD. CDR3 size: 14 residues. Between the trimmed V and J ends, which lost 4 bases and 8 bases, there was a span of 14 bases. The CDR3 protein is CAISGGGAEEKLFF. The CDR3 DNA reads as TGTGCCATCAGTGGAGGGGGGGCGGAGGAAAAACTGTTTTTT.

This sequence joins TRBV25-1 and TRBJ2-5, with D hard to call. Germline CDR1 reads MGHDK; CDR2 reads SYGVNS. This CDR3 has 11 residues. Trimming left V 11 bases short and J 1 base short, with 8 bases between. This chain's CDR3 is CAPKFQETQYF. The CDR3 coding sequence is TGTGCCCCTAAGTTCCAAGAGACCCAGTACTTC.

The chain joins TRBV5-1 to TRBJ1-1, with a tentative D call TRBD1 (5 bases). V was shortened by 0 bases and J by 1 base, with 10 bases between the two germline ends. CDR3 length equals 15 residues. Germline V gives CDR1 SGHRS, CDR2 YFSETQ. This chain's CDR3 is CASSLVGTANTEAFF. CDR3 sequence (DNA): TGCGCCAGCAGCTTGGTAGGGACGGCGAACACTGAAGCTTTCTTT. The whole variable domain, remainder taken from reference TRBV5-1 and TRBJ1-1, is KAGVTQTPRYLIKTRGQQVTLSCSPISGHRSVSWYQQTPGQGLQFLFEYFSETQRNKGNFPGRFSGRQFSNSRSEMNVSTLELGDSALYLCASSLVGTANTEAFFGQGTRLTVV.

The CDR3 coding sequence is TGTGCCAGTACCCAAGGGGCGGGCAGGGACAGCAATCAGCCCCAGCATTTT. Its translation is CASTQGAGRDSNQPQHF. V is TRBV19 and J is TRBJ1-5, with a weak D call TRBD1 (5 bases). V lost 7 bases, J lost 1 base, and 20 bases lay in between. The CDR3 is 17 amino acids. Germline CDR1 and CDR2: LNHDA and SQIVND (reference sequence).

V is TRBV5-1 and J is TRBJ1-6; D gene ambiguous. V was shortened by 5 bases and J by 9 bases, with 15 bases between the two germline ends. In germline, CDR1 is SGHRS, CDR2 YFSETQ. This CDR3 has 14 amino acids. This CDR3 reads CASREFAASSPLHF. The CDR3, as DNA: TGCGCCAGCAGGGAGTTTGCGGCAAGTTCACCCCTCCACTTT.

The chain uses TRBV7-9 and TRBJ2-5; no firm D call. CDR1 and CDR2 from the germline V gene are SEHNR and FQNEAQ (reference sequence). Trimming took off 2 bases at V and 6 bases at J, with 16 bases between the two ends. The CDR3 has 15 residues. This chain's CDR3 is CASSLSQSSQKTQYF. In nucleotides, the CDR3 is TGTGCCAGCAGCTTAAGCCAGTCCTCTCAAAAGACCCAGTACTTC.

This sequence joins TRBV5-1 and TRBJ1-4, with TRBD1 identical over 11 bases. Looked up from germline, CDR1 is SGHRS and CDR2 is YFSETQ. The CDR3 extends over 15 amino acids. V gave up 0 bases and J gave up 7 bases; unmatched junction bases: 2. The CDR3: CASSLGGTGGEKLFF. CDR3 coding DNA: TGCGCCAGCAGCTTGGGTGGGACAGGGGGTGAAAAACTGTTTTTT.

The chain links TRBV7-2 to TRBJ2-5, with TRBD2 matching over 9 bases. The junction had 9 bases not matched to a gene; V was cut back by 5 bases and J by 5 bases. Germline V gene sequence: CDR1 SGHTA, CDR2 FQGNSA. The CDR3 runs to 15 residues. The CDR3 coding sequence is TGTGCCAGCAGCCCACTTGCGGGGGGGCGCGAGACCCAGTACTTC. It translates to CASSPLAGGRETQYF.